Listed here is a single TCR beta chain. Original processing methods: Amplification of reference gene primers provided the estimated nucleated cell counts. Generated by immunoSEQ multiplex PCR, the TCRdb table keeps only in-frame clones and is missing some. V and J calls and clone size are those listed in that table; D and trimming were worked out from the DNA. There are some 150,000 clones in the sample; 70% to 90% occur only once, and roughly 2.7% lies in the top ten. This entry comes from a study of blood T cell repertoires in COVID-19. In the study overall: Sites in the United States, Italy and Spain provided acute and convalescent COVID-19 samples.

The CDR3 contains 13 residues. Trimming took 5 bases from V and 12 from J, leaving 20 bases between them. CDR1 is MNHNY and CDR2 is SVGAGI in the germline V gene (reference sequence). This receptor was taken from a human donor with acute or convalescent COVID-19. The donor label of this sample is uncertain. V and J are TRBV6-6 and TRBJ2-7; D is possibly TRBD1 (5 bases). Sequencing was done on a sample of peripheral blood. The CDR3 protein is CASSQEPGQVRYV. CDR3 in DNA: TGTGCCAGCAGTCAAGAACCTGGACAAGTGAGGTACGTC.